This T cell receptor beta chain was recorded in a study of blood T cell repertoires in COVID-19. The CDR3 consists of 13 residues. The germline V and J ends were trimmed by 5 bases and 0 bases, with 4 bases remaining between them. Germline values: CDR1 SNHLY, CDR2 FYNNEI. Clones were read by immunoSEQ multiplex PCR, and TCRdb kept only the in-frame ones, dropping some. Here the sample spans about 76,000 clones, approximately 89% being singletons. The TCR was taken from a middle-aged man with active COVID-19. The V call is TRBV2, the J call TRBJ2-2; D unclear. Sample: peripheral blood. The CDR3 loop reads CASSSANTGELFF. The CDR3 DNA sequence: TGTGCCAGCAGTAGCGCGAACACCGGGGAGCTGTTTTTT.